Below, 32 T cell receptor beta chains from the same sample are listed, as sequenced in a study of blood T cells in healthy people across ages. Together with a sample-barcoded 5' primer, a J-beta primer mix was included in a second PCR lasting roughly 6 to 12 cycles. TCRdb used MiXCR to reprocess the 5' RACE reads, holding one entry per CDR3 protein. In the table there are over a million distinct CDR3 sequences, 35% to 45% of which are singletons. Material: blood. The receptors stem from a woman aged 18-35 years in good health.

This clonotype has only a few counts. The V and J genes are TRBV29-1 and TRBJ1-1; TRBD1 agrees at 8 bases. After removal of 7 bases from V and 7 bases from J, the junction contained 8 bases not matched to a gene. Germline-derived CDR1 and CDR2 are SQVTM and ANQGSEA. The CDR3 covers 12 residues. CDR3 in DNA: TGCAGCGGCGCAGGGGGCGCGGGTGAAGCTTTCTTT. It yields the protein CSGAGGAGEAFF. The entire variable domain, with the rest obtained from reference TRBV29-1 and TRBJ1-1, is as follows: SAVISQKPSRDICQRGTSLTIQCQVDSQVTMMFWYRQQPGQSLTLIATANQGSEATYESGFVIDKFPISRPNLTFSTLTVSNMSPEDSSIYLCSGAGGAGEAFFGQGTRLTVV.

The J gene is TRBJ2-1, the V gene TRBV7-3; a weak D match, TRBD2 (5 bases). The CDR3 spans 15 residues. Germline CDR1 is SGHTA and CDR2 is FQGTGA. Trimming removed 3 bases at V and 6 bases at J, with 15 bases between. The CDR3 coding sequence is TGTGCCAGCAGCTTCACTAGGACGTCAAGCAATGAGCAGTTCTTC. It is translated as CASSFTRTSSNEQFF. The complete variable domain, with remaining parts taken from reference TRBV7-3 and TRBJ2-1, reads GAGVSQTPSNKVTEKGKYVELRCDPISGHTALYWYRQSLGQGPEFLIYFQGTGAADDSGLPNDRFFAVRPEGSVSTLKIQRTERGDSAVYLCASSFTRTSSNEQFFGPGTRLTVL.

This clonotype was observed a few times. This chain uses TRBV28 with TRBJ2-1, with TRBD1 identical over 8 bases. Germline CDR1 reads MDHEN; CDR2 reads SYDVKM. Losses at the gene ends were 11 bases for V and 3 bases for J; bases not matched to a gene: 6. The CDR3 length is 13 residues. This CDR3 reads CAGRGQGYNEQFF. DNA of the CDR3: TGTGCCGGCCGTGGACAGGGCTACAATGAGCAGTTCTTC.

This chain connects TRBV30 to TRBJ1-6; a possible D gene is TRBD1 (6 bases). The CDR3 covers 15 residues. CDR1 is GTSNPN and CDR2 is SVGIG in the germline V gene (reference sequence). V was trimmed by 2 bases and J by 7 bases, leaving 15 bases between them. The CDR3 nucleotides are TGTGCCTGGAGTTCGGGGGGGACAAGGAATTCACCCCTCCACTTT. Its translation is CAWSSGGTRNSPLHF.

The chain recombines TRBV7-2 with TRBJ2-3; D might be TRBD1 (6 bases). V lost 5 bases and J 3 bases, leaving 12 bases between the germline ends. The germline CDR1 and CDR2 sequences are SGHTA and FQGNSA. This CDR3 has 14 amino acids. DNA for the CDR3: TGTGCCAGCAGCAATTACAGGGAGACAGATACGCAGTATTTT. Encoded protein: CASSNYRETDTQYF.

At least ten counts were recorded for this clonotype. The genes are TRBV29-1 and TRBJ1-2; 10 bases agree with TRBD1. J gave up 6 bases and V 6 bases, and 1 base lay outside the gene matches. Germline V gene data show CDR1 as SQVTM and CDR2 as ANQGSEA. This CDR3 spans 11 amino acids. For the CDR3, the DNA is TGCAGCGTGGGACAGGGGAATGGCTACACCTTC. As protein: CSVGQGNGYTF.

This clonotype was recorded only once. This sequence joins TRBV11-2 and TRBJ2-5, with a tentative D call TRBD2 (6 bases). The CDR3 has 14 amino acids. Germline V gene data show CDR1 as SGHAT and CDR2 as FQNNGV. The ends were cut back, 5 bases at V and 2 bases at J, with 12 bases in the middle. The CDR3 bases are TGTGCCAGCAGCATCTATGGGGGGCAAGAGACCCAGTACTTC. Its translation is CASSIYGGQETQYF.

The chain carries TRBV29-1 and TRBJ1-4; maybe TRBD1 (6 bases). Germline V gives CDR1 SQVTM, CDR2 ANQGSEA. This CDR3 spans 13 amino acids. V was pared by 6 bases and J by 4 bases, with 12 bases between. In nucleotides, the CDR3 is TGCAGCGTCAGTACAGGGCTTAATGAAAAACTGTTTTTT. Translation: CSVSTGLNEKLFF.

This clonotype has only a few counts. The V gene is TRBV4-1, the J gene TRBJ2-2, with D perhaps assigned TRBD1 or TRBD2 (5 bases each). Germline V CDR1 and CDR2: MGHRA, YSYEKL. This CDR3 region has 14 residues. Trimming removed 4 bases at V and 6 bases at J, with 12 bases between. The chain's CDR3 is CASSPNGGSGELFF. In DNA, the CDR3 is TGCGCCAGCAGCCCCAATGGGGGATCCGGGGAGCTGTTTTTT.

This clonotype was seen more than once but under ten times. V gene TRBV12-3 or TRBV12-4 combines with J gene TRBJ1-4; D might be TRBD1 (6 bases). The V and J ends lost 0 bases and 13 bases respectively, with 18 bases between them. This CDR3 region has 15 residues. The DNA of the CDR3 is TGTGCCAGCAGTTTAGCACGGACGGGGGCAAAGAGACTGTTTTTT. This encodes CASSLARTGAKRLFF.

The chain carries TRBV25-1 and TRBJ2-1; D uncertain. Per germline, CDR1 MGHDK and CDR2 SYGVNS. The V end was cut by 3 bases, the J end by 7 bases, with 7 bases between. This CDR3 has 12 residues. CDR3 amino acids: CASSESLNEQFF. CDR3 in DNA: TGTGCCAGCAGTGAGTCTCTTAATGAGCAGTTCTTC.

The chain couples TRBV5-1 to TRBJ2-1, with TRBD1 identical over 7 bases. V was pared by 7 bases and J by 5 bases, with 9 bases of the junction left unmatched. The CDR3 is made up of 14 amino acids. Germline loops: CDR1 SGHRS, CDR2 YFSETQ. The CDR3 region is CASGDRQGNNEQFF. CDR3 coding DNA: TGCGCCAGCGGCGACCGACAGGGAAACAATGAGCAGTTCTTC.

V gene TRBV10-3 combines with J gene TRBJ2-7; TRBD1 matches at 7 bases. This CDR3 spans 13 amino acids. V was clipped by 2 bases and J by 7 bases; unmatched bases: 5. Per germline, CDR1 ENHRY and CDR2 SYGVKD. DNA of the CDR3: TGTGCCATCAGTGAGACCGACAGGGCAGAGCAGTACTTC. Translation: CAISETDRAEQYF.

As DNA, the CDR3 is TGTGCCAGCAGCGTAGCTAGTGGGCTAGCGGGAGTTAATGAGCAGTTCTTC. Translated, it gives CASSVASGLAGVNEQFF. The V and J genes are TRBV9 and TRBJ2-1; TRBD2 agrees at 10 bases. This CDR3 is 17 amino acids long. V dropped 0 bases and J dropped 7; count of bases not matched to a gene: 10. The germline V gene has CDR1 SGDLS and CDR2 YYNGEE.

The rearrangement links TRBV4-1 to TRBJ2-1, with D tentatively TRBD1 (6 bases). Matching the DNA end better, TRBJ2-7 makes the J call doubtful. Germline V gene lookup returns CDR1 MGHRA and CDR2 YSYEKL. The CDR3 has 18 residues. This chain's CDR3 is CASSQVGAGHSSYNEQYF. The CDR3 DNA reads TGCGCCAGCAGCCAAGTGGGGGCAGGACATAGCTCCTACAATGAGCAGTACTTC.

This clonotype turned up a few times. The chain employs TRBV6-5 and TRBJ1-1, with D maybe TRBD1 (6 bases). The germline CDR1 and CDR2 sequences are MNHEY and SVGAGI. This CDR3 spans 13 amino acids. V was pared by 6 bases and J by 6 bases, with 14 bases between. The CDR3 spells CASRGDRRSEAFF. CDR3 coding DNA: TGTGCCAGCAGAGGTGACAGGAGATCTGAAGCTTTCTTT.

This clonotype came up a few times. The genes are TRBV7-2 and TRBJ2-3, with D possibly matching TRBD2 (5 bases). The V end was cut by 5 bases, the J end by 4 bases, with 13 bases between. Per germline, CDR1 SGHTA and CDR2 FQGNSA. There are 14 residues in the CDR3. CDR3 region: CASSVGGRSDTQYF. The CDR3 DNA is TGTGCCAGCAGCGTGGGCGGGCGGTCAGATACGCAGTATTTT.

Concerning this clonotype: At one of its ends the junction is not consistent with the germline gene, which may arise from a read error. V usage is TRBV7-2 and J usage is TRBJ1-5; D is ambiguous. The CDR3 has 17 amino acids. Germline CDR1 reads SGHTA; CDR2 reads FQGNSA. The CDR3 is CASSLAGMGYSNQPQLF. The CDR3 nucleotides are TGTGCCAGCAGCTTAGCCGGGATGGGTTATAGCAATCAGCCCCAGCTTTTT.

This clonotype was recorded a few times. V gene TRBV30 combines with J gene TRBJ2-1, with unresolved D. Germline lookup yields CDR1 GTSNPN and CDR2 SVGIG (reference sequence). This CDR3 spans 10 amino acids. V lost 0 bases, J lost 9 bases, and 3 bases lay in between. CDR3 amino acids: CAWSVAEQFF. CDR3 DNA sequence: TGTGCCTGGAGTGTAGCTGAGCAGTTCTTC. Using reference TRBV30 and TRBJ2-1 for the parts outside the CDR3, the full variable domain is SQTIHQWPATLVQPVGSPLSLECTVEGTSNPNLYWYRQAAGRGLQLLFYSVGIGQISSEVPQNLSASRPQDRQFILSSKKLLLSDSGFYLCAWSVAEQFFGPGTRLTVL.

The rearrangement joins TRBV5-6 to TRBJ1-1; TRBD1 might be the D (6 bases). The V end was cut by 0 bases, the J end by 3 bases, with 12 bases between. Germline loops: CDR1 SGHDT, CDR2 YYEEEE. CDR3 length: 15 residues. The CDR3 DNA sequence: TGTGCCAGCAGCTTGGAGGGGGGATTGGACACTGAAGCTTTCTTT. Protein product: CASSLEGGLDTEAFF.

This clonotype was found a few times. CDR3 region: CASSGRGLENTEAFF. The CDR3 DNA reads as TGTGCCAGCAGTGGCAGGGGGCTGGAGAACACTGAAGCTTTCTTT. V and J are TRBV12-3 or TRBV12-4 and TRBJ1-1; TRBD1 matches 8 bases. The V and J ends lost 5 bases and 1 base, in that order; junction bases with no gene match: 6. This CDR3 contains 15 residues.

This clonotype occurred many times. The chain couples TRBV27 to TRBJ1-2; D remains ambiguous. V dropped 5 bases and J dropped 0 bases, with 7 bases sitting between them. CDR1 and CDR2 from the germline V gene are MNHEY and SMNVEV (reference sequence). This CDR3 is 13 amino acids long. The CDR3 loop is CASSITANYGYTF. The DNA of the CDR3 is TGTGCCAGCAGTATCACAGCTAACTATGGCTACACCTTC.

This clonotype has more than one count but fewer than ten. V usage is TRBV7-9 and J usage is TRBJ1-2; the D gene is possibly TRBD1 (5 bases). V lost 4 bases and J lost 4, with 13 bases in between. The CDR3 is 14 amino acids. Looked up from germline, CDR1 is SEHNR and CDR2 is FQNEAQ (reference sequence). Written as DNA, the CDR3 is TGTGCCAGCAGCTCCTCGGGGACCTTCTATGGCTACACCTTC. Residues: CASSSSGTFYGYTF.

The CDR3 spells CASIGQFPNYGYTF. DNA of the CDR3: TGTGCCAGCATCGGACAGTTCCCTAACTATGGCTACACCTTC. The chain couples TRBV2 to TRBJ1-2; the D gene is possibly TRBD1 (6 bases). Deletions cut 7 bases from V and 0 bases from J, with 12 bases between. CDR1 is SNHLY and CDR2 is FYNNEI in the germline V gene. The CDR3 has 14 residues.

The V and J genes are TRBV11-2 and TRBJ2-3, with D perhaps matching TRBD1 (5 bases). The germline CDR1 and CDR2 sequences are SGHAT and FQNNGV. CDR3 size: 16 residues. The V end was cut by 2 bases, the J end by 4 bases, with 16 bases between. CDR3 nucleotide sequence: TGTGCCAGCAGCTTACAGGGCCCCCCCCTCTCAGATACGCAGTATTTT. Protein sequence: CASSLQGPPLSDTQYF.

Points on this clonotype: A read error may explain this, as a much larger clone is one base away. Written as DNA, the CDR3 is TGTGCCAGCAGTGAACCCGGGGACTCCTACAATGAGCAGTACTTC. It yields the protein CASSEPGDSYNEQYF. The chain joins TRBV2 to TRBJ2-1; D might be TRBD2 (6 bases). The tail of the sequence fits TRBJ2-7 better, so the J call may be wrong. Germline V CDR1 and CDR2: SNHLY, FYNNEI. The CDR3 contains 15 residues.

In DNA form, the CDR3 reads TGTGCCACCAGTGAGTCGACTAGCGGGGGGGCTACAGATACGCAGTATTTT. Its translation is CATSESTSGGATDTQYF. V gene TRBV24-1 combines with J gene TRBJ2-3; TRBD2 matches 14 bases. CDR1 and CDR2 from the germline V gene are KGHDR and SFDVKD. V dropped 4 bases and J dropped 3; count of bases not matched to a gene: 5. The CDR3 sequence is 17 residues long.

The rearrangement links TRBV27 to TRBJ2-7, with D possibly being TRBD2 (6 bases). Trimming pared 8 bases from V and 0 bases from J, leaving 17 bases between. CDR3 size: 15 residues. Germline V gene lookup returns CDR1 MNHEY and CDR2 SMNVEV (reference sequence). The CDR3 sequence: CASRNLALHSYEQYF. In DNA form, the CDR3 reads TGTGCCAGCCGGAATCTAGCGTTACACTCCTACGAGCAGTACTTC.

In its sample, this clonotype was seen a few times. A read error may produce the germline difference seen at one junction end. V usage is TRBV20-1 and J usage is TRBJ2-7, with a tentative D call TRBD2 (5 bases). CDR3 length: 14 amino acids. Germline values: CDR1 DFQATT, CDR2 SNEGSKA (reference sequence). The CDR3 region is CCAGRAADSYEQYF. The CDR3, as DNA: TGCTGTGCTGGACGAGCGGCGGACTCCTACGAGCAGTACTTC.

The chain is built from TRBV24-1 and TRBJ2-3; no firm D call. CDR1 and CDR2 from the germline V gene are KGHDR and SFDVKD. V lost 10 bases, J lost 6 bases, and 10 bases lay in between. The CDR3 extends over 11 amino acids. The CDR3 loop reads CATSQLDTQYF. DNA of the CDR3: TGTGCCACAAGCCAGTTGGATACGCAGTATTTT.

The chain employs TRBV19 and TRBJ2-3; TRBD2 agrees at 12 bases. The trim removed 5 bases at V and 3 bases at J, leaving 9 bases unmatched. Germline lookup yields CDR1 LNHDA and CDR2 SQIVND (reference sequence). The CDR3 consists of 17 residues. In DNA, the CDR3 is TGTGCCAGTAGTCCAGCGACTAGCGGGAGCCTGACAGATACGCAGTATTTT. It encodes CASSPATSGSLTDTQYF.

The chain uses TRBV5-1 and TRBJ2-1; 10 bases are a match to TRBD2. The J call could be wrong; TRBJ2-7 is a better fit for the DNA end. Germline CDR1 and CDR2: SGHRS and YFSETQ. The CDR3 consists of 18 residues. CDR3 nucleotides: TGCGCCAGCAGCTTTGGAAGCGGGAGGGGGAGCTCCTACAATGAGCAGTACTTC. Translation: CASSFGSGRGSSYNEQYF.